This T cell receptor beta chain was identified during a study of technical replicates of blood from a handful of donors. Profiling relied on immunoSEQ multiplex PCR, and the TCRdb table lists in-frame clones only, not all of them. Seen here are about 56,000 clones, 80% to 95% observed once, and the top ten hold around 4%. Germline CDR1 is SGHRS and CDR2 is YFSETQ. The V end lost 5 bases, the J end lost 8 bases, and 19 bases lay between the germline ends. The CDR3 loop spans 14 amino acids. Sequenced: PBMCs. The receptor was isolated from a human donor in good health. Some clones in this sample may be carry-over from other donors' samples. This chain uses TRBV5-1 with TRBJ1-2, with a possible D match to TRBD1 (5 bases). The CDR3: CASRSGSQQGGYTF. The CDR3 DNA reads as TGCGCCAGCAGGTCCGGTTCCCAGCAGGGAGGCTACACCTTC.